The 32 T cell receptor beta chains below come from one sample, sequenced in a study of sequential checkpoint blockade in melanoma. Treatment indicated: randomized to nivolumab then ipilimumab (arm A) or the reverse (arm B). TCRdb's copy holds only in-frame clones and misses some; the assay was immunoSEQ multiplex PCR. The sample has 4,000 to 5,000 clones; around 40% are singletons. Sequencing used tumor tissue (inferred from file names), obtained from a patient given nivolumab and ipilimumab in sequence. Receptors originate from a human donor with melanoma.

The chain joins TRBV19 to TRBJ2-7; no definite D call. The germline V gene encodes CDR1 LNHDA and CDR2 SQIVND (reference sequence). V dropped 5 bases and J dropped 2 bases, with 10 bases sitting between them. CDR3 size: 13 residues. DNA for the CDR3: TGTGCCAGTAGTCGAGACTCCACCTACGAGCAGTACTTC. As protein: CASSRDSTYEQYF.

This clone occurred a few times. The chain recombines TRBV2 with TRBJ2-1, with TRBD1 matching 8 bases. Germline lookup yields CDR1 SNHLY and CDR2 FYNNEI. This CDR3 has 15 amino acids. With 6 bases clipped from V and 2 bases from J, the junction kept 6 bases outside the gene matches. CDR3 amino acids: CASRQATGAYNEQFF. The CDR3 DNA reads TGTGCCAGCAGGCAAGCGACAGGGGCCTACAATGAGCAGTTCTTC.

The V and J genes are TRBV30 and TRBJ2-6; a possible D gene is TRBD1 (5 bases). Trimming removed 2 bases from V and 1 base from J, with 9 bases in between. Germline V gives CDR1 GTSNPN, CDR2 SVGIG (reference sequence). The CDR3 has 15 amino acids. This CDR3 is CAWSFPGSGANVLTF. CDR3 sequence (DNA): TGTGCCTGGAGTTTCCCAGGGTCTGGGGCCAACGTCCTGACTTTC.

This chain connects TRBV11-3 to TRBJ2-2; 8 bases align to TRBD2. V gave up 5 bases and J gave up 0 bases; unmatched junction bases: 5. Germline CDR1 and CDR2: SGHNT and YENEEA. This CDR3 spans 16 amino acids. The CDR3 region is CASSPAGDANTGELFF. CDR3 sequence (DNA): TGTGCCAGCAGCCCAGCGGGAGATGCGAACACCGGGGAGCTGTTTTTT.

The chain recombines TRBV28 with TRBJ2-7; 10 bases line up with TRBD1. Per germline, CDR1 MDHEN and CDR2 SYDVKM. The CDR3 loop spans 14 amino acids. The V and J ends lost 7 bases and 6 bases, in that order; junction bases with no gene match: 9. CDR3 protein: CASNLDRGLSEQYF. As DNA, the CDR3 is TGTGCCAGCAATCTCGACAGGGGGCTTTCCGAGCAGTACTTC.

This clone was seen a handful of times. The chain uses TRBV11-3 and TRBJ2-3; the D gene is possibly TRBD2 (6 bases). Trimming cost V 5 bases and J 4 bases, with 19 bases left between them. The CDR3 is 16 amino acids. Germline CDR1 and CDR2: SGHNT and YENEEA. As DNA, the CDR3 is TGTGCCAGCAGCGGGGGGTCAGGCGATCGGGCAGATACGCAGTATTTT. It translates to CASSGGSGDRADTQYF.

The chain couples TRBV12-1 to TRBJ2-7; TRBD1 reflects the table's D call only, with no check against the DNA. TRBV12-1 is a pseudogene. The CDR3 runs 15 residues. The CDR3 here is CASSPGQGFPYEQYF. The CDR3 nucleotides read TGTGCCAGCAGCCCGGGACAGGGTTTCCCCTACGAGCAGTACTTC.

About this clone itself: A junction end diverges from the germline sequence, so it may reflect a read error. The rearrangement links TRBV15 to TRBJ1-3; D is uncertain. The CDR3 has 15 amino acids. Per germline, CDR1 LNHNV and CDR2 YYDKDF (reference sequence). The CDR3 spells CASSFDIISGNTIYF. DNA of the CDR3: TGTGCCAGCAGCTTTGACATAATATCTGGAAACACCATATATTTT.

The chain combines TRBV15 with TRBJ1-1; D remains unclear. Germline values: CDR1 LNHNV, CDR2 YYDKDF (reference sequence). The CDR3 is 15 residues long. Trimming took 0 bases from V and 1 from J, leaving 9 bases between them. The CDR3 coding sequence is TGTGCCACCAGCAGAGATAACATCCCGAACACTGAAGCTTTCTTT. Amino acid sequence: CATSRDNIPNTEAFF.

The chain employs TRBV7-4 and TRBJ2-1, with 7 bases matching TRBD2. Losses at the gene ends were 5 bases for V and 9 bases for J; bases not matched to a gene: 13. The germline gives CDR1 SGHVT, CDR2 SQSDAQ. This CDR3 has 15 amino acids. The CDR3 DNA reads TGTGCCAGCAGCGTAATAAGCGGGAAGTCCGTTGAGCAGTTCTTC. It translates to CASSVISGKSVEQFF.

The rearrangement links TRBV10-2 to TRBJ2-2; no clear D. Germline CDR1 is WSHSY and CDR2 is SAAADI. The CDR3 has 14 residues. With 10 bases removed from V and 0 bases from J, the gap between germline ends came to 12 bases. CDR3 protein: CATQARSNTGELFF. Here the CDR3 DNA reads TGCGCCACTCAAGCTAGATCGAACACCGGGGAGCTGTTTTTT.

This clone occurred a few times. The chain couples TRBV9 to TRBJ2-6; 7 bases map to TRBD2. V trimming: 4 bases; J trimming: 4 bases; junction bases outside the gene matches: 14. The CDR3 sequence is 18 residues long. From germline, CDR1 is SGDLS and CDR2 YYNGEE. The CDR3 region has the DNA TGTGCCAGCAGCCCCAACCCGGCGGGAGTCTCCGGGGCCAACGTCCTGACTTTC. Amino acid sequence: CASSPNPAGVSGANVLTF.

The chain's CDR3 is CASSLELAGGTEFF. The CDR3 DNA is TGTGCCAGCAGCTTAGAGCTAGCGGGAGGTACAGAGTTCTTC. The rearrangement uses TRBV11-3 and TRBJ2-1, with 11 nucleotides matching TRBD2. With 0 bases clipped from V and 14 bases from J, the junction kept 6 bases outside the gene matches. The CDR3 runs to 14 residues. Germline-derived CDR1 and CDR2 are SGHNT and YENEEA. Using reference TRBV11-3 and TRBJ2-1 for the parts outside the CDR3, the full variable domain is EAGVVQSPRYKIIEKKQPVAFWCNPISGHNTLYWYLQNLGQGPELLIRYENEEAVDDSQLPKDRFSAERLKGVDSTLKIQPAELGDSAVYLCASSLELAGGTEFFGPGTRLTVL.

By sample fraction, this clone is medium-sized. The chain is built from TRBV11-3 and TRBJ2-2, with 7 bases that match TRBD1. J lost 4 bases, V lost 5 bases, and 4 bases had no gene match. From germline, CDR1 is SGHNT and CDR2 YENEEA. This CDR3 spans 14 amino acids. CDR3 loop: CASSLGQSTGELFF. CDR3 nucleotide sequence: TGTGCCAGCAGCCTGGGACAGTCCACCGGGGAGCTGTTTTTT.

This clone appeared once. The V and J genes are TRBV12-5 and TRBJ2-3; D not resolved. The CDR3 runs 11 residues. The V end lost 6 bases, the J end lost 5 bases, and 6 bases lay between the germline ends. Germline CDR1 and CDR2: LGHNT and FRNRAP. The CDR3 DNA sequence: TGTGCTAGTGGGCATGGAGATACGCAGTATTTT. Protein product: CASGHGDTQYF.

The chain employs TRBV28 and TRBJ1-3; D call uncertain. Germline V gene data show CDR1 as MDHEN and CDR2 as SYDVKM. The CDR3 covers 15 residues. Trimming shortened V by 8 bases and J by 0 bases, and 14 bases separated the two germline ends. The CDR3 nucleotides are TGTGCCAGCTTGGAATCTGGGGTCTCTGGAAACACCATATATTTT. This codes for CASLESGVSGNTIYF.

J is TRBJ1-1 and V is TRBV6-8, with TRBD1 as a possible D gene (5 bases). This CDR3 contains 13 residues. Trimming stripped 2 bases from V and 5 bases from J, with 9 bases between. The germline gives CDR1 MNHGY, CDR2 SAAAGT. CDR3: CASSYQGSTEAFF. The CDR3 DNA is TGTGCCAGCAGTTACCAGGGAAGTACTGAAGCTTTCTTT.

This chain uses TRBV18 with TRBJ2-3; D ambiguous. This CDR3 has 12 amino acids. V was shortened by 3 bases and J by 0 bases, with 1 base between the two germline ends. The germline gives CDR1 KGHSH, CDR2 LQKENI. CDR3 bases: TGTGCCAGCTCACCTAGCACAGATACGCAGTATTTT. This sequence encodes CASSPSTDTQYF.

This chain connects TRBV19 to TRBJ2-2; weak D call: TRBD2 (6 bases). Germline CDR1 reads LNHDA; CDR2 reads SQIVND (reference sequence). Trimming removed 6 bases at V and 5 bases at J, with 16 bases between. CDR3 length equals 15 residues. CDR3 residues: CASRRGGVKTGELFF. The DNA of the CDR3 is TGTGCCAGTAGAAGGGGAGGCGTGAAGACCGGGGAGCTGTTTTTT.

V gene TRBV30 combines with J gene TRBJ2-7; 12 nucleotides align to TRBD2. V lost 5 bases to trimming and J lost 2 bases; unmatched junction nucleotides: 4. The CDR3 is made up of 14 amino acids. Germline CDR1 and CDR2: GTSNPN and SVGIG (reference sequence). The CDR3 DNA reads as TGTGCCTGGTCTGGACTAGCGGGACCCTACGAGCAGTACTTC. It translates to CAWSGLAGPYEQYF. Filled out from reference TRBV30 and TRBJ2-7, the complete variable domain reads SQTIHQWPATLVQPVGSPLSLECTVEGTSNPNLYWYRQAAGRGLQLLFYSVGIGQISSEVPQNLSASRPQDRQFILSSKKLLLSDSGFYLCAWSGLAGPYEQYFGPGTRLTVT.

This clone showed up just a few times. The genes are TRBV19 and TRBJ1-1; no definite D call. This CDR3 has 11 amino acids. Germline assignment: CDR1 LNHDA and CDR2 SQIVND (reference sequence). V was clipped by 3 bases and J by 9 bases, with 8 bases between them. In DNA, the CDR3 is TGTGCCAGTAGTATTGGGAGGCAAGCTTTCTTT. Translated, it gives CASSIGRQAFF.

In this sample, this clone turned up a few times. The V and J genes are TRBV6-8 and TRBJ1-1; D remains unclear. This CDR3 contains 14 residues. V dropped 5 bases and J dropped 0 bases, with 10 bases sitting between them. Germline lookup yields CDR1 MNHGY and CDR2 SAAAGT. CDR3 sequence: CASSGRTLNTEAFF. DNA for the CDR3: TGTGCCAGCAGTGGACGCACTCTGAACACTGAAGCTTTCTTT.

The chain has TRBV5-1 and TRBJ2-1, with D perhaps matching TRBD2 (6 bases). V was clipped by 3 bases and J by 5 bases, with 12 bases between them. The CDR3 spans 14 residues. Looked up from germline, CDR1 is SGHRS and CDR2 is YFSETQ. The DNA for the CDR3 is TGCGCCAGCAGCTGGAGGGTTGCTGACAATGAGCAGTTCTTC. It codes for CASSWRVADNEQFF.

This clone appeared once. This chain links TRBV29-1 with TRBJ2-1; 14 bases are shared with TRBD2. The CDR3 has 15 amino acids. V dropped 4 bases and J dropped 9; count of bases not matched to a gene: 8. Germline CDR1 and CDR2: SQVTM and ANQGSEA. CDR3 amino acids: CSVAPTSGRVTEQFF. CDR3 bases: TGCAGCGTTGCCCCGACTAGCGGGAGGGTGACTGAGCAGTTCTTC.

This chain links TRBV18 with TRBJ2-4; D is unresolved. Trimming removed 0 bases at V and 0 bases at J, with 9 bases between. CDR3 length equals 16 residues. Germline CDR1 is KGHSH and CDR2 is LQKENI. In DNA, the CDR3 is TGTGCCAGCTCACCACCGGTGGGCGGAGCCAAAAACATTCAGTACTTC. Translation gives CASSPPVGGAKNIQYF.

This rearrangement joins TRBV7-7 to TRBJ2-3, with 9 positions matching TRBD2. The CDR3 contains 16 residues. The junction had 9 bases not matched to a gene; V was cut back by 5 bases and J by 3 bases. Germline lookup yields CDR1 SSHAT and CDR2 FNYEAQ (reference sequence). The CDR3: CASSAGGLAGTDTQYF. CDR3 DNA sequence: TGTGCCAGCAGCGCCGGGGGGCTAGCGGGAACAGATACGCAGTATTTT.

This chain connects TRBV5-1 to TRBJ1-1, with TRBD1 matching 10 bases. J lost 6 bases, V lost 4 bases, and 6 bases had no gene match. CDR3 length: 14 amino acids. Germline loops: CDR1 SGHRS, CDR2 YFSETQ. In nucleotides, the CDR3 is TGCGCCAGCAGCGGCGGGACAGGGGTGGCTGAAGCTTTCTTT. It specifies CASSGGTGVAEAFF.

This clone was counted only a few times. The CDR3: CASTSTLGRVEAFF. As DNA, the CDR3 is TGTGCCAGTACCTCAACGTTAGGAAGGGTTGAAGCTTTCTTT. V gene TRBV19 combines with J gene TRBJ1-1; no definite D call. Germline-derived CDR1 and CDR2 are LNHDA and SQIVND (reference sequence). The CDR3 consists of 14 residues. V lost 7 bases, J lost 7 bases, and 19 bases lay in between.

The chain employs TRBV12-5 and TRBJ2-2, with D uncertain. The CDR3 is made up of 15 amino acids. Between the trimmed V and J ends, which lost 7 bases and 2 bases, there was a span of 14 bases. Germline V CDR1 and CDR2: LGHNT, FRNRAP. The CDR3 loop reads CASDWVGSNTGELFF. The CDR3 DNA reads TGTGCTAGTGATTGGGTAGGGTCCAACACCGGGGAGCTGTTTTTT.

The genes are TRBV19 and TRBJ1-1, with D maybe TRBD1 (6 bases). The CDR3 covers 15 residues. Germline CDR1 reads LNHDA; CDR2 reads SQIVND (reference sequence). Trimming stripped 4 bases from V and 0 bases from J, with 12 bases between. CDR3 nucleotides: TGTGCCAGTAGTAGAGGACAGTTCTTGAACACTGAAGCTTTCTTT. This sequence encodes CASSRGQFLNTEAFF.

This clone has only a few counts. This chain uses TRBV11-3 with TRBJ2-5, with 9 bases aligning to TRBD1. Per germline, CDR1 SGHNT and CDR2 YENEEA. This CDR3 has 15 residues. Trimming cost V 4 bases and J 6 bases; bases outside gene matches: 9. In nucleotides, the CDR3 is TGTGCCAGCAGCTCATACCGGGACAGGGAAAAGACCCAGTACTTC. Translation gives CASSSYRDREKTQYF.

The CDR3 reads CASSPKIQVTDTQYF. CDR3 DNA sequence: TGTGCCAGCTCACCGAAGATCCAAGTCACAGATACGCAGTATTTT. The chain couples TRBV18 to TRBJ2-3; no reliable D call. V dropped 3 bases and J dropped 2 bases, with 12 bases sitting between them. CDR3 length: 15 amino acids. In germline, CDR1 is KGHSH, CDR2 LQKENI.